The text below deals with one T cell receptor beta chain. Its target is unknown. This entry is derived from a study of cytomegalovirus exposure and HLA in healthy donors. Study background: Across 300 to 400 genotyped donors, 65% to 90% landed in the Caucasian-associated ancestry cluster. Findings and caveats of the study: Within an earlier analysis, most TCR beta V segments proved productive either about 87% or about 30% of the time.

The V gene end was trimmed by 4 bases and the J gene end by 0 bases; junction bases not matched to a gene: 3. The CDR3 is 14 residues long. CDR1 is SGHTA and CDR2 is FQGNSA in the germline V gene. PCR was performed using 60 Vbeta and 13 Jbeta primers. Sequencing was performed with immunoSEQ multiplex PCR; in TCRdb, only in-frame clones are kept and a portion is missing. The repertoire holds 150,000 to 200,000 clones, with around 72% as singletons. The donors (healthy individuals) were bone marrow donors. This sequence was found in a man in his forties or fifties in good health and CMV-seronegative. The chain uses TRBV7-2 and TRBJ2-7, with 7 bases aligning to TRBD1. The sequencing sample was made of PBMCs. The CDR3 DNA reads TGTGCCAGCAGCTCGGACAGGAGCTCCTACGAGCAGTACTTC. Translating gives CASSSDRSSYEQYF.